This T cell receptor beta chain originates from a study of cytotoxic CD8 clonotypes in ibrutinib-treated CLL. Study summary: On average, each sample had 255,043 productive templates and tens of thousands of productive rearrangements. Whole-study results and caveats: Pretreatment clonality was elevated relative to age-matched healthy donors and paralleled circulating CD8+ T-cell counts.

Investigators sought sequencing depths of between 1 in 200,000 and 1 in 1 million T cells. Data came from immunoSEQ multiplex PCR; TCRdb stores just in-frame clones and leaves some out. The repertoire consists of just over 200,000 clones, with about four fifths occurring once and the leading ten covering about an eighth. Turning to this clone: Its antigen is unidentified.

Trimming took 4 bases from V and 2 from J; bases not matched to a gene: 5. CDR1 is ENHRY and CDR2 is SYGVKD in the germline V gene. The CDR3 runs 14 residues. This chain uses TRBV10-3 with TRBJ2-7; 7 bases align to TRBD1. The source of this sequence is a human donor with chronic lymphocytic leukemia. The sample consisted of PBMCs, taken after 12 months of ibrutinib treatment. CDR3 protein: CAISGGQMTYEQYF. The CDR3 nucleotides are TGTGCCATCAGTGGGGGACAGATGACCTACGAGCAGTACTTC.